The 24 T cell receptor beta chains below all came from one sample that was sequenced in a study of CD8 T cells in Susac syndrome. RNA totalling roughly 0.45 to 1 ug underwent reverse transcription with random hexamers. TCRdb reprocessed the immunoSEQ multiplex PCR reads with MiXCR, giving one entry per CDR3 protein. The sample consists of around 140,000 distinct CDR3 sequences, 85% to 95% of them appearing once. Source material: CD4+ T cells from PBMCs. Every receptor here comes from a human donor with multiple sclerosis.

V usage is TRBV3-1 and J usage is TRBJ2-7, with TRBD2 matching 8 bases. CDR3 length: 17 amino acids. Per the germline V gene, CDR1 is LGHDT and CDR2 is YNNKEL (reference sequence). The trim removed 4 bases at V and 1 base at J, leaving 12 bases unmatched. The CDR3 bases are TGTGCCAGCAGCCCTTCCCGGGGGGGTAGGCAATCCTACGAGCAGTACTTC. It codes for CASSPSRGGRQSYEQYF.

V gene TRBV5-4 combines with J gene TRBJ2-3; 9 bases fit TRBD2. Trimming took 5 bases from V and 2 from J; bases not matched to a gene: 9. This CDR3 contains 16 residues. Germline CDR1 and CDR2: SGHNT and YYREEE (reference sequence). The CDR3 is CASSRRLAVSTDTQYF. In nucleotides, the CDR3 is TGTGCCAGCAGTCGGAGACTAGCGGTTTCCACAGATACGCAGTATTTT. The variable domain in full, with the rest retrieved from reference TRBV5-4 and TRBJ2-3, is ETGVTQSPTHLIKTRGQQVTLRCSSQSGHNTVSWYQQALGQGPQFIFQYYREEENGRGNFPPRFSGLQFPNYSSELNVNALELDDSALYLCASSRRLAVSTDTQYFGPGTRLTVL.

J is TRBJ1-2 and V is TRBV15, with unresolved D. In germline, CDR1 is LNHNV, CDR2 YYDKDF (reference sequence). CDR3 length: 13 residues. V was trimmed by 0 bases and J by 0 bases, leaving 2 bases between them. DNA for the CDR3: TGTGCCACCAGCAGAGAGACTAACTATGGCTACACCTTC. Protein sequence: CATSRETNYGYTF.

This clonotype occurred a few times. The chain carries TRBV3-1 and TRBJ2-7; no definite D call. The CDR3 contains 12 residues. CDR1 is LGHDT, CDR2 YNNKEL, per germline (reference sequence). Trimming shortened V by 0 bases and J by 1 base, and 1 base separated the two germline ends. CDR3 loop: CASSQESYEQYF. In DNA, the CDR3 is TGTGCCAGCAGCCAAGAATCCTACGAGCAGTACTTC.

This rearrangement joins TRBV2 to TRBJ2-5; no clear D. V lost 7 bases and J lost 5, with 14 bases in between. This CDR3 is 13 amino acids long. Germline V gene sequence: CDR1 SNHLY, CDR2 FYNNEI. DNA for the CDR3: TGTGCCAGCACTGCCTCAAAGGCGGAGACCCAGTACTTC. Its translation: CASTASKAETQYF.

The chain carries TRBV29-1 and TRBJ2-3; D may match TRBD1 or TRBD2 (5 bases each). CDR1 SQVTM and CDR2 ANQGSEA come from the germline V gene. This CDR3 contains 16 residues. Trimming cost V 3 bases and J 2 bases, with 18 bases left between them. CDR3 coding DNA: TGCAGCGTTGACGGCAGGGTAGCGTCCAACACAGATACGCAGTATTTT. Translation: CSVDGRVASNTDTQYF.

The CDR3 DNA reads as TGCAGTGCTAGAATGGCGCAGAGAATGGACACTGAAGCTTTCTTT. Its protein product is CSARMAQRMDTEAFF. The V call is TRBV20-1, the J call TRBJ1-1; no definite D call. With 2 bases removed from V and 3 bases from J, the gap between germline ends came to 16 bases. This CDR3 contains 15 residues. Germline V CDR1 and CDR2: DFQATT, SNEGSKA (reference sequence).

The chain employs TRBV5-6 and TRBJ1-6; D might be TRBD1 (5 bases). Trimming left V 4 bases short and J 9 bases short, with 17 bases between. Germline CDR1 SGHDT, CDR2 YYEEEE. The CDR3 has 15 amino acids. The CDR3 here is CASSGGPSSLSPLHF. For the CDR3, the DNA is TGTGCCAGCAGCGGGGGACCCTCGTCGCTTTCACCCCTCCACTTT.

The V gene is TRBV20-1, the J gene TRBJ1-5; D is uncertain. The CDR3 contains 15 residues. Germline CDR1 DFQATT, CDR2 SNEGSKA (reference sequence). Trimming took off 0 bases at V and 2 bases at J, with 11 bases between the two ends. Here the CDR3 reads CSARDVSGGNQPQHF. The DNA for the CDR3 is TGCAGTGCTAGAGATGTCAGCGGGGGCAATCAGCCCCAGCATTTT.

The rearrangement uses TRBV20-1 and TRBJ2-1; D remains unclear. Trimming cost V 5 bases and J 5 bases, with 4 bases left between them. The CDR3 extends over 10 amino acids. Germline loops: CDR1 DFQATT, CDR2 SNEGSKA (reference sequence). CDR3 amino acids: CSAENNEQFF. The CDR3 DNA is TGCAGTGCTGAGAACAATGAGCAGTTCTTC.

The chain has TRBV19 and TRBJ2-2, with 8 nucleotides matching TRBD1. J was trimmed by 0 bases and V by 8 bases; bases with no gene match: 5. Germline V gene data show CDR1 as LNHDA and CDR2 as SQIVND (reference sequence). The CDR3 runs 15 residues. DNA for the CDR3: TGTGCCAGTCACCCAGGGGGCGCGAACACCGGGGAGCTGTTTTTT. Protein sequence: CASHPGGANTGELFF.

As DNA, the CDR3 is TGTGCCAGCAATCCCGGGCGGCGGTACAATGAGCAGTTCTTC. Its translation is CASNPGRRYNEQFF. V gene TRBV28 combines with J gene TRBJ2-1; no definite D call. The CDR3 is 14 residues long. V lost 7 bases to trimming and J lost 4 bases, with 14 bases between them. Per germline, CDR1 MDHEN and CDR2 SYDVKM.

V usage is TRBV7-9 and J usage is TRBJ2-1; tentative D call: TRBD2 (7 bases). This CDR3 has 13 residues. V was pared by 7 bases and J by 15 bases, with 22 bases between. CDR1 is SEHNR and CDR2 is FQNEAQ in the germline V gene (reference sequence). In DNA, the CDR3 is TGTGCCAGCAAACTGCAGACGGGGGGCAGTCCGTTCTTC. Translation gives CASKLQTGGSPFF.

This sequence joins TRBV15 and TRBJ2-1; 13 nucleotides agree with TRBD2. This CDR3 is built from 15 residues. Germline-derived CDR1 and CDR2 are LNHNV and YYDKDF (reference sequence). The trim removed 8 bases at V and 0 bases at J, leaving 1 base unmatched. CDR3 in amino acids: CATRLAGGSYNEQFF. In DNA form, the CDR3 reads TGTGCCACCCGACTAGCGGGAGGCTCCTACAATGAGCAGTTCTTC.

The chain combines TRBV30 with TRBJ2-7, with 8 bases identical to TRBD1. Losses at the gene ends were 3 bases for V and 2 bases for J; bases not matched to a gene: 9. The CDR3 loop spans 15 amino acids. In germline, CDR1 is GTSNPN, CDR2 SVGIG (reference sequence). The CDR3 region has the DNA TGTGCCTGGAGAGATACAGGGGGATACGCCTACGAGCAGTACTTC. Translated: CAWRDTGGYAYEQYF.

CDR3: CSVGHVDYGYTF. The CDR3, as DNA: TGCAGCGTGGGACATGTTGACTATGGCTACACCTTC. The rearrangement uses TRBV29-1 and TRBJ1-2; D is perhaps TRBD1 (6 bases). The germline CDR1 and CDR2 sequences are SQVTM and ANQGSEA. The CDR3 has 12 amino acids. V was pared by 6 bases and J by 3 bases, with 11 bases between.

The CDR3 coding sequence is TGTGCCACCAGTCCCCAGGCTCTAGCCAATGAGCAGTTCTTC. Protein product: CATSPQALANEQFF. This rearrangement joins TRBV24-1 to TRBJ2-1; possible D gene TRBD2, 5 bases. Germline V CDR1 and CDR2: KGHDR, SFDVKD. This CDR3 contains 14 residues. V was trimmed by 6 bases and J by 6 bases, leaving 14 bases between them.

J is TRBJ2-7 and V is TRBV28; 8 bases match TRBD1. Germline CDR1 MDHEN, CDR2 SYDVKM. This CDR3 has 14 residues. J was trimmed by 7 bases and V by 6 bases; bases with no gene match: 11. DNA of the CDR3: TGTGCCAGCAGCCCCTCCACAGGGGGTAGGGAGCAGTACTTC. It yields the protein CASSPSTGGREQYF.

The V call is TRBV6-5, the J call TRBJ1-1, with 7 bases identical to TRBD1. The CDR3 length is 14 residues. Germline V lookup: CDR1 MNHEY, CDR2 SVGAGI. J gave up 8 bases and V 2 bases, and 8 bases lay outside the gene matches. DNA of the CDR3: TGTGCCAGCAGTTACGCGACAGGGTTGGAGGAAGCTTTCTTT. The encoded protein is CASSYATGLEEAFF.

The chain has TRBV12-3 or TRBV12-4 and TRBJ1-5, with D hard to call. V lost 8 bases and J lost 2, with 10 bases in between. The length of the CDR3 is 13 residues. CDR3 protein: CASGSGRNQPQHF. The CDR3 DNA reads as TGTGCCAGCGGGAGTGGCCGCAATCAGCCCCAGCATTTT.

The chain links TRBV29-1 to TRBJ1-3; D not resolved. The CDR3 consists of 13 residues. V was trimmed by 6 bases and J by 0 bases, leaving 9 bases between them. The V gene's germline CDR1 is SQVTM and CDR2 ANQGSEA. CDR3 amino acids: CSVRGHSGNTIYF. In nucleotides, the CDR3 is TGCAGCGTCCGAGGGCACTCTGGAAACACCATATATTTT.

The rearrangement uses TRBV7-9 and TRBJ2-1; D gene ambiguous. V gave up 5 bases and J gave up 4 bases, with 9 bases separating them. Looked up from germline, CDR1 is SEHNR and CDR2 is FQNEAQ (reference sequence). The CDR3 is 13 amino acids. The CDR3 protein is CASSADGYNEQFF. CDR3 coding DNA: TGTGCCAGCAGCGCAGACGGATACAATGAGCAGTTCTTC.

CDR3 nucleotides: TGTGCCAGCAGCCCCGGGACTAGCGGGAGGGCCGTAGAGACCCAGTACTTC. It is translated as CASSPGTSGRAVETQYF. This chain uses TRBV4-2 with TRBJ2-5; 16 bases agree with TRBD2. Trimming removed 4 bases from V and 4 bases from J; junction bases left unmatched: 6. The CDR3 totals 17 residues. CDR1 is LGHNA and CDR2 is YNFKEQ in the germline V gene.

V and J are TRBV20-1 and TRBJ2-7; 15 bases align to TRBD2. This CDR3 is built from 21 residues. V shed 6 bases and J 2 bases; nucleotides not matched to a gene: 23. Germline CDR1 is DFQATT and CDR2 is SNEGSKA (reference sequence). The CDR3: CSAHQWTGGARTSGRAYEQYF. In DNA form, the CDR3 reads TGCAGTGCGCACCAGTGGACAGGGGGCGCGAGGACTAGCGGGAGGGCCTACGAGCAGTACTTC.